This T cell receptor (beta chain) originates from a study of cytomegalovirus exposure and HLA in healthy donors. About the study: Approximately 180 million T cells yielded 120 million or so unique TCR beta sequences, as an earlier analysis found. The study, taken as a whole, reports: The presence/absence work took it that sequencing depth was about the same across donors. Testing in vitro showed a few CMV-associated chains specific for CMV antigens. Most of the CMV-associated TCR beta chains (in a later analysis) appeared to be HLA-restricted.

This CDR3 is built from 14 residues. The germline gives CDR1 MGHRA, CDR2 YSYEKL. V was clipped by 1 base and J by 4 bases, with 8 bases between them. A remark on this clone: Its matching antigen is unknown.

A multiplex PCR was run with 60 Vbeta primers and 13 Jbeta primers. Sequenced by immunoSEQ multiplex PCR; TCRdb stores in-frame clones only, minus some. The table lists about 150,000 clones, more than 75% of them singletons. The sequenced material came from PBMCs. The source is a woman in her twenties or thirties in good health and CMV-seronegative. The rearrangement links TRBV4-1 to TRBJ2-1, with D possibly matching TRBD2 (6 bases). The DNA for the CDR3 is TGCGCCAGCAGCCAAGGGACTATGTACAATGAGCAGTTCTTC. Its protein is CASSQGTMYNEQFF.